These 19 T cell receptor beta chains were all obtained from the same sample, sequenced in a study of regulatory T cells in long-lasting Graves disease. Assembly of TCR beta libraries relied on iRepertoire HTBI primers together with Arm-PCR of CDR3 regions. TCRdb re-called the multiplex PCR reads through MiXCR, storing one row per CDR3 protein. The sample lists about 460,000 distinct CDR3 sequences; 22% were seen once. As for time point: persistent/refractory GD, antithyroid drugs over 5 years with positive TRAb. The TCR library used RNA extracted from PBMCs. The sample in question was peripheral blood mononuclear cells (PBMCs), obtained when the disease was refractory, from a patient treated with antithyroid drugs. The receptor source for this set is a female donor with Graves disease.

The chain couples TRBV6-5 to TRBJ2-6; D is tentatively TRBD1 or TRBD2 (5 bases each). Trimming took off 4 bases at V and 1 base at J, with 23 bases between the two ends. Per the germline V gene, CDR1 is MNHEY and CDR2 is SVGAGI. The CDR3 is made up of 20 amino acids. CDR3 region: CASSSIPDGALISGANVLTF. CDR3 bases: TGTGCCAGCAGTTCGATCCCTGACGGGGCCTTAATATCTGGGGCCAACGTCCTGACTTTC.

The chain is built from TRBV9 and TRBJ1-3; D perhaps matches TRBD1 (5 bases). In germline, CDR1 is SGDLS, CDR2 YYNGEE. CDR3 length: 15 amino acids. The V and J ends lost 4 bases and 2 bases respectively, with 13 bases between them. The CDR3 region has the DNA TGTGCCAGCAGCAAAGGCGGGGGGACTGGAAACACCATATATTTT. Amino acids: CASSKGGGTGNTIYF.

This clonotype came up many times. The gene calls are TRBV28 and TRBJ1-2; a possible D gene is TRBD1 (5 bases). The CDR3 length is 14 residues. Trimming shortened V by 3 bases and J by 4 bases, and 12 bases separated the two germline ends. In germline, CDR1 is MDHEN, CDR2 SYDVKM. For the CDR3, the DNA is TGTGCCAGCAGTTTTTCAGGGATCGTCTATGGCTACACCTTC. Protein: CASSFSGIVYGYTF.

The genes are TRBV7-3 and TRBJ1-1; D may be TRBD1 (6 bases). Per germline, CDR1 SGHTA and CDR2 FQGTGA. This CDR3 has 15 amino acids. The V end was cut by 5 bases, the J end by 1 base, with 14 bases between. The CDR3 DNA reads TGTGCCAGCAGCCCCGTAGGGACACAGAACACTGAAGCTTTCTTT. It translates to CASSPVGTQNTEAFF.

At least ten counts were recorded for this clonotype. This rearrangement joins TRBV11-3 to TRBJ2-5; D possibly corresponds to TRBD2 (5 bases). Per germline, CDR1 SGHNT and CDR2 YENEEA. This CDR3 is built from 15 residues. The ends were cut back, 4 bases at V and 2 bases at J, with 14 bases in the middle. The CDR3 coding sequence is TGTGCCAGCAGCTCCAACCCGGGAATACAAGAGACCCAGTACTTC. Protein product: CASSSNPGIQETQYF.

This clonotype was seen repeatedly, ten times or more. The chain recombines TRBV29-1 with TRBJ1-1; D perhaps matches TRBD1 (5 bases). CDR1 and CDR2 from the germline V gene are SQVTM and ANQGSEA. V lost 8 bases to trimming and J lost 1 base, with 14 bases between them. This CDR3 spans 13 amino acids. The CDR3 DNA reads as TGCAGCTCACAACAGGATCCGAACACTGAAGCTTTCTTT. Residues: CSSQQDPNTEAFF.

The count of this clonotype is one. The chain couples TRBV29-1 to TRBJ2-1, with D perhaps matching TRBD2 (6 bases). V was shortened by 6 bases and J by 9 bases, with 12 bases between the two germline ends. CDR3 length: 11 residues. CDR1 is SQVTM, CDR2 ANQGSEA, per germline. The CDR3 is CSVATSSEQFF. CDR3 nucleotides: TGCAGCGTCGCCACTAGCAGTGAGCAGTTCTTC.

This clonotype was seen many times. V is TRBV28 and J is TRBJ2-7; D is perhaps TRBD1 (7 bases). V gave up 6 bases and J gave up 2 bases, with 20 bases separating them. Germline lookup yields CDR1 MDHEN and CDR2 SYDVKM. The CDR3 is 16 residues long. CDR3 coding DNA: TGTGCCAGCAGAAGCATGAGGGGGGACAGCACCTACGAGCAGTACTTC. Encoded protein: CASRSMRGDSTYEQYF.

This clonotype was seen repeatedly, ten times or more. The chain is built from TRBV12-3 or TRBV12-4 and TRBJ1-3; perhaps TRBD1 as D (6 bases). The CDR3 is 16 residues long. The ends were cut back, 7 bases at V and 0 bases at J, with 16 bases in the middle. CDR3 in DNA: TGTGCCAGCACCCTGACAGGACGAATCTCTGGAAACACCATATATTTT. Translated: CASTLTGRISGNTIYF.

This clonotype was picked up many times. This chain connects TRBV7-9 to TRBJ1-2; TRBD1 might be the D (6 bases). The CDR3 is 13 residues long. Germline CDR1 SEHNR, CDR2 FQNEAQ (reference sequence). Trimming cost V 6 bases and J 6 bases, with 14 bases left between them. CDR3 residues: CASRPTGTDGYTF. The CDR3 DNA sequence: TGTGCCAGCAGACCAACAGGGACCGATGGCTACACCTTC. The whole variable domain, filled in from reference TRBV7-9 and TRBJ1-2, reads DTGVSQNPRHKITKRGQNVTFRCDPISEHNRLYWYRQTLGQGPEFLTYFQNEAQLEKSRLLSDRFSAERPKGSFSTLEIQRTEQGDSAMYLCASRPTGTDGYTFGSGTRLTVV.

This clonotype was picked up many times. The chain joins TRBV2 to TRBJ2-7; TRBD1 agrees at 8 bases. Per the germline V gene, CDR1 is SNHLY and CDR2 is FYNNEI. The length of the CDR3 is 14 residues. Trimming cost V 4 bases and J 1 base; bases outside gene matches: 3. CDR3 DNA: TGTGCCAGCAGTGGCACAGGGGGGTCCTACGAGCAGTACTTC. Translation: CASSGTGGSYEQYF.

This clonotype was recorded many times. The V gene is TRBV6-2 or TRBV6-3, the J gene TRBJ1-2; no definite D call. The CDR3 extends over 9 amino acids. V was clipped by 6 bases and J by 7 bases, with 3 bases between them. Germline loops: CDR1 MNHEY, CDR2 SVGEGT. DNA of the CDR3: TGTGCCAGCAGATTTGGCTACACCTTC. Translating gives CASRFGYTF.

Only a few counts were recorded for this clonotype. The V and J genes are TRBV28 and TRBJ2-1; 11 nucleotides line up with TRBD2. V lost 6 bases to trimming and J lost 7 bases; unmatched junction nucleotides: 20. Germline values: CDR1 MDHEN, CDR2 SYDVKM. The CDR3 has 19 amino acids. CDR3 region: CASSSMDLRSGGADNEQFF. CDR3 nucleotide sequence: TGTGCCAGCAGCAGCATGGACCTCCGTAGCGGGGGGGCGGATAATGAGCAGTTCTTC.

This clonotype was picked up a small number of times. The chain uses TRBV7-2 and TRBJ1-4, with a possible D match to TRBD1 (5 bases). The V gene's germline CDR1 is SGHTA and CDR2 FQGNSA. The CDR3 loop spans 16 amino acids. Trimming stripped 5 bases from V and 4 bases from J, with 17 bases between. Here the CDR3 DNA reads TGTGCCAGCAGCCCTCAAACTGGGGGTTTTAATGAAAAACTGTTTTTT. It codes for CASSPQTGGFNEKLFF.

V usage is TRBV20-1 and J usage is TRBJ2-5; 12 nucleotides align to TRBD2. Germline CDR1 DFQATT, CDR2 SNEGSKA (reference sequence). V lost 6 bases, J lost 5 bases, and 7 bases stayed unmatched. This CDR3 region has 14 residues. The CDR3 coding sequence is TGCAGTGCCAAGACTAGCGGGAGAGGGGAGACCCAGTACTTC. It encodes CSAKTSGRGETQYF.

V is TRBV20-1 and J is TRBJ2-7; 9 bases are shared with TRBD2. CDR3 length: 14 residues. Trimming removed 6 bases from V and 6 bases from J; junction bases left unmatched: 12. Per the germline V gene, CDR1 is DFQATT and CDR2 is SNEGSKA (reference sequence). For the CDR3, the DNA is TGCAGTGCCAATAGGGGGACTAGCTACTCCGAGCAGTACTTC. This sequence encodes CSANRGTSYSEQYF.

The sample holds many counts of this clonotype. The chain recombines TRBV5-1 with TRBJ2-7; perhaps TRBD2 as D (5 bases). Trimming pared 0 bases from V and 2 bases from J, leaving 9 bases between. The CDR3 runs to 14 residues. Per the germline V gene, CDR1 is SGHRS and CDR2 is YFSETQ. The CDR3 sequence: CASSLVGGTYEQYF. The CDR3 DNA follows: TGCGCCAGCAGCTTGGTTGGAGGAACCTACGAGCAGTACTTC.

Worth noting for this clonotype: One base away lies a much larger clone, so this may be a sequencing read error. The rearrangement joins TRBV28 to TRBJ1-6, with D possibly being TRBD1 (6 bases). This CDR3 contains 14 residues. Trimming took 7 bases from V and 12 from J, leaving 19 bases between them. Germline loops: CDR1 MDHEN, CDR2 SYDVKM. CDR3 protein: CASTAGLTGGPLHF. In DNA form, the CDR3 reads TGTGCCAGCACCGCAGGACTGACAGGTGGACCCCTCCACTTT.

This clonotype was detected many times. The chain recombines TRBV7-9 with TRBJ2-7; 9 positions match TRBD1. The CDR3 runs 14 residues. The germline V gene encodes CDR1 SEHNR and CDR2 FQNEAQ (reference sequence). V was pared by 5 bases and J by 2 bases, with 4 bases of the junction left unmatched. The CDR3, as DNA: TGTGCCAGCAGCCGGGACAGGGCCACCTACGAGCAGTACTTC. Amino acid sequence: CASSRDRATYEQYF.